This TCR beta chain appears in the sequencing data of a study of blood T cell repertoires in COVID-19. Study information: The origin of the acute and convalescent COVID-19 samples was the United States, Italy and Spain. Sources were T cells, B-cell-depleted T cells, or PBMCs; the material itself was cDNA or gDNA.

Note on this clone: Compared with germline, one end of the junction differs, possibly owing to a read error.

The CDR3 has 16 amino acids. Germline V gene data show CDR1 as SGHTA and CDR2 as FQGTGA. As processed by the authors: How many nucleated cells were present was estimated from reference gene primer amplification. Assay: immunoSEQ multiplex PCR; the TCRdb copy retains only in-frame clones and omits some. The V and J calls and the clone size are those of that table, but D and trimming were determined from the DNA. Of about 310,000 clones listed, over 75% are singletons. The sequence was collected from a man aged 50-59 years with active or convalescent COVID-19. V usage is TRBV7-3 and J usage is TRBJ2-1; 9 bases agree with TRBD1. Sequencing was performed on peripheral blood. The CDR3 DNA reads as TGTGCCAGCAGCCTCAGTCCCGGGACAGGGATGAGGGTTCAAATCTTC. This translates into CASSLSPGTGMRVQIF.